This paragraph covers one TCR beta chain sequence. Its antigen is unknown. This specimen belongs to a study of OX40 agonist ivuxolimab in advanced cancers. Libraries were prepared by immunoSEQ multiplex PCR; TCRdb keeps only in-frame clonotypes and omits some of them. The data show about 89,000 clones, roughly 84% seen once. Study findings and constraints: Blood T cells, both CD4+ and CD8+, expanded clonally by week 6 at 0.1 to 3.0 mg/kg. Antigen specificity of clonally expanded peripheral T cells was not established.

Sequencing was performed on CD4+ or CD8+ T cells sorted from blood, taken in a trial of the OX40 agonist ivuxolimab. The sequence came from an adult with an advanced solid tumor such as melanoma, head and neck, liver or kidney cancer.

CDR3 coding DNA: TGTGCCAGCACCACGAGGCTAGGGACAGGGGAGGATGGCTACACCTTC. This translates into CASTTRLGTGEDGYTF. The V gene is TRBV7-9, the J gene TRBJ1-2; 10 positions agree with TRBD1. With V trimmed by 7 bases and J by 6 bases, 14 bases remained unmatched. CDR1 is SEHNR and CDR2 is FQNEAQ in the germline V gene (reference sequence). This CDR3 is built from 16 residues.